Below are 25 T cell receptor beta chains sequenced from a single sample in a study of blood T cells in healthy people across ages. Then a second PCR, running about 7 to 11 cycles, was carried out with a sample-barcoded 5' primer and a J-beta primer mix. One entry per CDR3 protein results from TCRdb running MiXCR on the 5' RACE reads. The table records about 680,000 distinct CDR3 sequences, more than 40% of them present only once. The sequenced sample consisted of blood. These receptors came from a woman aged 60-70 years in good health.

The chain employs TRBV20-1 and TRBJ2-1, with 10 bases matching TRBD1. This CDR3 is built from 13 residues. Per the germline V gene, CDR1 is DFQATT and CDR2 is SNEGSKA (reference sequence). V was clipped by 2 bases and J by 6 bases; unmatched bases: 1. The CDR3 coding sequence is TGCAGTGCTAGACGGGACAGGGGCAATGAGCAGTTCTTC. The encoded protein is CSARRDRGNEQFF.

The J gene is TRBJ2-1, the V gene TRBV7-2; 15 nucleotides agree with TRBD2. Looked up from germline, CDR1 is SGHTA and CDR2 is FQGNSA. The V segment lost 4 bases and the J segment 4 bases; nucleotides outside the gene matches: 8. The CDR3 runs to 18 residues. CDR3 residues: CASSSGLAGGRGYNEQFF. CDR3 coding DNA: TGTGCCAGCAGCTCCGGACTAGCGGGAGGGCGGGGGTACAATGAGCAGTTCTTC.

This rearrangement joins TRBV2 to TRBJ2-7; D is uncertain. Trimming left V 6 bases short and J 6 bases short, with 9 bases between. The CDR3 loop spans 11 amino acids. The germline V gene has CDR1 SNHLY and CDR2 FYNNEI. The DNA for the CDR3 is TGTGCCAGCAGGGAAATCGGCGAGCAGTACTTC. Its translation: CASREIGEQYF.

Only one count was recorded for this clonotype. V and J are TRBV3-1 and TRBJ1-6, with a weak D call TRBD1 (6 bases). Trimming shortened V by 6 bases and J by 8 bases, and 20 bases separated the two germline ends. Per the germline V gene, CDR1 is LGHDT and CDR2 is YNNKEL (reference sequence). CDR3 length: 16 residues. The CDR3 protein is CASRTGPGAVYSPLHF. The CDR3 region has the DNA TGTGCCAGCAGAACGGGGCCAGGGGCGGTATATTCACCCCTCCACTTT.

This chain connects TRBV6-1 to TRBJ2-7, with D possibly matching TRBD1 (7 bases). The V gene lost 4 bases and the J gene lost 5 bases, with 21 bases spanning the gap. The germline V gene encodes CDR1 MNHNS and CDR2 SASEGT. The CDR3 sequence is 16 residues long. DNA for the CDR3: TGTGCCAGCAGTGGCCGAGGGGGCGGGACACTCAACGAGCAGTACTTC. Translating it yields CASSGRGGGTLNEQYF.

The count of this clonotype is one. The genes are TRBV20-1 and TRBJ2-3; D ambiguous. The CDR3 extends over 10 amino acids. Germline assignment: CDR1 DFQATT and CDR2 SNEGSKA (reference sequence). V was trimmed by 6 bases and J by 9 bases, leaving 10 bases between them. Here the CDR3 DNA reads TGCAGTGCCGTCCTCGACACGCAGTATTTT. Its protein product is CSAVLDTQYF.

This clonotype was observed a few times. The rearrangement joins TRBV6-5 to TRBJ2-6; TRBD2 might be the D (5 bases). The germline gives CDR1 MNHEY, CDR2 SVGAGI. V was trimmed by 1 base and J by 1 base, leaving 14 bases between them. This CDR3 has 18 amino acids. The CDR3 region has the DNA TGTGCCAGCAGTTACTGGAGAGGGAGTAGTTCTGGGGCCAACGTCCTGACTTTC. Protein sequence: CASSYWRGSSSGANVLTF.

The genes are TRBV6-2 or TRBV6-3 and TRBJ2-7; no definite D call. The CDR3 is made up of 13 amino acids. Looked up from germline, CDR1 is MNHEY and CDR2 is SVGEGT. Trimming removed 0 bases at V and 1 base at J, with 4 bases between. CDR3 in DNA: TGTGCCAGCAGTTACTCGATTTCCTACGAGCAGTACTTC. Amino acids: CASSYSISYEQYF.

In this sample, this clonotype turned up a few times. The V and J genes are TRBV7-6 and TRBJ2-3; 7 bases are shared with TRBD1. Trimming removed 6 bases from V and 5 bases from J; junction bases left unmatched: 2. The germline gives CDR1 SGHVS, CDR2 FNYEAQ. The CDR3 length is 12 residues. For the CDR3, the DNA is TGTGCCAGCAGTCAGGGGGAAGATACGCAGTATTTT. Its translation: CASSQGEDTQYF.

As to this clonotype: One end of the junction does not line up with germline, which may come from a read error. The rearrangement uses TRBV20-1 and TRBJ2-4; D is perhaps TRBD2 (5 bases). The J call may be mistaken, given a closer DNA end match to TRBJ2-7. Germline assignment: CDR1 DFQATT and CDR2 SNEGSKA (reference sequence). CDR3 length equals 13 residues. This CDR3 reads CSTRDRAGYEQYF. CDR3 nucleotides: TGCAGTACTAGAGATCGGGCGGGCTACGAGCAGTACTTC.

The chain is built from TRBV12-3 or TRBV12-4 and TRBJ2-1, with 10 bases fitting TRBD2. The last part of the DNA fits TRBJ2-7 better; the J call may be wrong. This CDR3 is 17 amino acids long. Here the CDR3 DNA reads TGTGCCAGCAGCGTACGCCCCCTAGCGGGAGTCGGGCGGGAGCAGTACTTC. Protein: CASSVRPLAGVGREQYF.

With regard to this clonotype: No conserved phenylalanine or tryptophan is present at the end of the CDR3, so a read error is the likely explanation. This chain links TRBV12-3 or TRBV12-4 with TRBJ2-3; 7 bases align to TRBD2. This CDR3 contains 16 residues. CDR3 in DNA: TGTGCCAGCAGCAGATATGCGGGAGTCAGAGCAGATATGCAGTATTCT. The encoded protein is CASSRYAGVRADMQYS.

CDR3 in amino acids: CASSQTSGLDTQYF. The CDR3, as DNA: TGTGCCAGCAGCCAAACTAGCGGCCTCGATACGCAGTATTTT. The chain links TRBV4-2 to TRBJ2-3; 8 bases map to TRBD2. The length of the CDR3 is 14 residues. V was clipped by 2 bases and J by 6 bases; unmatched bases: 4. Germline CDR1 reads LGHNA; CDR2 reads YNFKEQ.

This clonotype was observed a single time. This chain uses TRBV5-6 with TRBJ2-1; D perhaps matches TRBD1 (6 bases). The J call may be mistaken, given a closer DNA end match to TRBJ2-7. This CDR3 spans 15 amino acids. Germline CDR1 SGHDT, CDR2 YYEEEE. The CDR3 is CASSLAGTRYNEQYF. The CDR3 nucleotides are TGTGCCAGCAGCCTGGCCGGGACACGCTACAATGAGCAGTACTTC.

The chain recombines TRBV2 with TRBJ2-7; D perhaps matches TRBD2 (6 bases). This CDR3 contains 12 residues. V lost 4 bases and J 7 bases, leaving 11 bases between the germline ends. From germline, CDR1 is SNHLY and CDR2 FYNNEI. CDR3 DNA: TGTGCCAGCAGTGGGTTCGCGGGAGAGCAGTACTTC. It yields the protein CASSGFAGEQYF.

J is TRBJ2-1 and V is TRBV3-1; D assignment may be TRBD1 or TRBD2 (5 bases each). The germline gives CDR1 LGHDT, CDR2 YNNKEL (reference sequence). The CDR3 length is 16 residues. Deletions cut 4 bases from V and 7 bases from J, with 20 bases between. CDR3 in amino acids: CASSPVRGVWGNEQFF. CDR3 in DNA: TGTGCCAGCAGCCCAGTTAGAGGGGTTTGGGGGAATGAGCAGTTCTTC.

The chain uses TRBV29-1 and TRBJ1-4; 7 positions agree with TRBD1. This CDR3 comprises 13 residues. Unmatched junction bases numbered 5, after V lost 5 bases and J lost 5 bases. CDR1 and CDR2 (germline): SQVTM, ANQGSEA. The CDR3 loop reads CSVYQGGNEKLFF. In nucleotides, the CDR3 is TGCAGCGTTTATCAGGGGGGCAATGAAAAACTGTTTTTT.

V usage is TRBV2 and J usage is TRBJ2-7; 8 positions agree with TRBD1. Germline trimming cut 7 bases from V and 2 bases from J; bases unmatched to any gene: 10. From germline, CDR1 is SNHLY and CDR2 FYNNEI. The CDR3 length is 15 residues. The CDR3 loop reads CASNLDREWTYEQYF. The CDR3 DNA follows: TGTGCCAGCAACTTGGACAGGGAATGGACCTACGAGCAGTACTTC.

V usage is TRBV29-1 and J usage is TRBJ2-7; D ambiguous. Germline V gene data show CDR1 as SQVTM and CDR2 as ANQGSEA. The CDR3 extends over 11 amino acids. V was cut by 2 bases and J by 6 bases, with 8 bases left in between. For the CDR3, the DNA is TGCAGCGTTGAACTGGGCTCCGAGCAGTACTTC. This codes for CSVELGSEQYF.

The CDR3 DNA follows: TGTGCCAGCAGTTCCAGAATTAGCGGGAGGGGCAATGAGCAGTTCTTC. It yields the protein CASSSRISGRGNEQFF. J is TRBJ2-1 and V is TRBV12-3 or TRBV12-4, with 11 nucleotides matching TRBD2. This CDR3 spans 16 amino acids. Trimming removed 4 bases from V and 6 bases from J; junction bases left unmatched: 8.

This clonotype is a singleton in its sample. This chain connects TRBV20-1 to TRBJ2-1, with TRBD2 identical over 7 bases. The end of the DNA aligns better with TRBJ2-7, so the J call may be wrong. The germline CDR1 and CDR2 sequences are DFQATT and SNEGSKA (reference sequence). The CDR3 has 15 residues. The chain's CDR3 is CSARSGRAPYNEQYF. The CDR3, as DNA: TGCAGTGCTAGATCGGGGAGGGCCCCCTACAATGAGCAGTACTTC.

The CDR3 here is CASMGGMTLEQYF. CDR3 sequence (DNA): TGTGCCAGCATGGGTGGGATGACGCTAGAGCAGTACTTC. The rearrangement links TRBV28 to TRBJ2-7, with D uncertain. This CDR3 spans 13 amino acids. Germline CDR1 is MDHEN and CDR2 is SYDVKM. The V gene lost 7 bases and the J gene lost 7 bases, with 17 bases spanning the gap.

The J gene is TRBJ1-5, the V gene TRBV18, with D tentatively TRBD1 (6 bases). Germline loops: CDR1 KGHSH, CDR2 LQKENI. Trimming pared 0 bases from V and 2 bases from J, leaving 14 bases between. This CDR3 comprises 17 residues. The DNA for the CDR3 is TGTGCCAGCTCACCACCTAGGGGAGGGGGGGGCAATCAGCCCCAGCATTTT. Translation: CASSPPRGGGGNQPQHF.

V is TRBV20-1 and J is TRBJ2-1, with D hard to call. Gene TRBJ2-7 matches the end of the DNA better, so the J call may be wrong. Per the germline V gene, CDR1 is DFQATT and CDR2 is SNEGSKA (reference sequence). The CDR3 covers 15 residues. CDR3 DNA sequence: TGCAGTGCTAGAAAAGGGATTATCACCTACAATGAGCAGTACTTC. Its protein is CSARKGIITYNEQYF.

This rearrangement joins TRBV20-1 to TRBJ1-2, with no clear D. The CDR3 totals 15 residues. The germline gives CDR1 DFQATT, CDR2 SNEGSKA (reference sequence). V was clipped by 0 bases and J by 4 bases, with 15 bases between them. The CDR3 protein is CSARDGGRSSYGYTF. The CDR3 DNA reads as TGCAGTGCTAGAGATGGTGGCAGGAGCAGCTATGGCTACACCTTC.